The 27 T cell receptor beta chains below come from one sample, sequenced in a study of cytomegalovirus exposure and HLA in healthy donors. Produced via immunoSEQ multiplex PCR; TCRdb's table is partial and in-frame only. Among roughly 120,000 clones listed, approximately 94% were seen once. Sequenced sample: PBMCs. These receptors were obtained from a woman between 18 and 29 years old in good health and CMV-seronegative.

The chain uses TRBV28 and TRBJ2-2; 8 bases match TRBD1. Germline loops: CDR1 MDHEN, CDR2 SYDVKM. Losses at the gene ends were 6 bases for V and 4 bases for J; bases not matched to a gene: 4. The length of the CDR3 is 14 residues. The CDR3 loop is CASRTGQGTGELFF. The CDR3 DNA reads TGTGCCAGCAGGACTGGACAGGGCACCGGGGAGCTGTTTTTT.

The genes are TRBV2 and TRBJ2-5; 13 bases are shared with TRBD2. Trimming at V came to 7 bases and at J to 5 bases, leaving 7 bases not matched to a gene. The CDR3 extends over 15 amino acids. Germline V gene lookup returns CDR1 SNHLY and CDR2 FYNNEI. The CDR3, as DNA: TGTGCCAGCAAGGACGGGACTAGCGGGGATGAGACCCAGTACTTC. Amino acids: CASKDGTSGDETQYF.

DNA of the CDR3: TGTGCCAGCTCACCTGATGCGGGGGGGCAAGAGACCCAGTACTTC. As protein: CASSPDAGGQETQYF. The genes are TRBV18 and TRBJ2-5, with 9 bases identical to TRBD2. With V trimmed by 3 bases and J by 2 bases, 4 bases remained unmatched. The CDR3 contains 15 residues. CDR1 KGHSH and CDR2 LQKENI come from the germline V gene.

This sequence joins TRBV9 and TRBJ2-2; 9 bases map to TRBD2. V trimming: 3 bases; J trimming: 3 bases; junction bases outside the gene matches: 6. CDR3 size: 16 residues. CDR1 SGDLS and CDR2 YYNGEE come from the germline V gene. The CDR3 region has the DNA TGTGCCAGCAGCGGGGGTAGCGGGGGTGACACCGGGGAGCTGTTTTTT. This translates into CASSGGSGGDTGELFF.

V and J are TRBV15 and TRBJ1-2; a possible D gene is TRBD1 (5 bases). CDR1 LNHNV and CDR2 YYDKDF come from the germline V gene (reference sequence). The CDR3 totals 14 residues. Trimming took 2 bases from V and 8 from J, leaving 15 bases between them. The CDR3 DNA is TGTGCCACCAGCAGAAACAAACAGGCAGAGGGCTACACCTTC. This gives the protein CATSRNKQAEGYTF.

The chain is built from TRBV9 and TRBJ2-2, with D uncertain. Trimming pared 4 bases from V and 6 bases from J, leaving 16 bases between. Germline CDR1 SGDLS, CDR2 YYNGEE. This CDR3 has 15 residues. The CDR3 nucleotides are TGTGCCAGCAGCCTTCGACCGGGTGTCGCCGGGGAGCTGTTTTTT. Amino acid sequence: CASSLRPGVAGELFF. Full variable domain (remainder filled in from reference TRBV9 and TRBJ2-2): DSGVTQTPKHLITATGQRVTLRCSPRSGDLSVYWYQQSLDQGLQFLIQYYNGEERAKGNILERFSAQQFPDLHSELNLSSLELGDSALYFCASSLRPGVAGELFFGEGSRLTVL.

This clone was counted a single time. The genes are TRBV5-1 and TRBJ2-1; the D gene is possibly TRBD2 (6 bases). Germline V gene lookup returns CDR1 SGHRS and CDR2 YFSETQ. V was clipped by 4 bases and J by 9 bases, with 20 bases between them. The CDR3 runs 15 residues. CDR3 amino acids: CASSATAGRSIEQFF. The DNA of the CDR3 is TGCGCCAGCAGCGCAACGGCGGGGCGTTCCATTGAGCAGTTCTTC. The variable domain in full, with the rest retrieved from reference TRBV5-1 and TRBJ2-1, is KAGVTQTPRYLIKTRGQQVTLSCSPISGHRSVSWYQQTPGQGLQFLFEYFSETQRNKGNFPGRFSGRQFSNSRSEMNVSTLELGDSALYLCASSATAGRSIEQFFGPGTRLTVL.

This chain connects TRBV10-2 to TRBJ1-1; D is uncertain. Per the germline V gene, CDR1 is WSHSY and CDR2 is SAAADI. Trimming removed 7 bases at V and 4 bases at J, with 13 bases between. This CDR3 has 13 residues. In nucleotides, the CDR3 is TGCGCCAGCATGATTGGGGAGGGCACTGAAGCTTTCTTT. This translates into CASMIGEGTEAFF.

This rearrangement joins TRBV30 to TRBJ2-3; D perhaps matches TRBD2 (5 bases). The CDR3 loop spans 13 amino acids. The germline V gene encodes CDR1 GTSNPN and CDR2 SVGIG (reference sequence). The V gene lost 3 bases and the J gene lost 1 base, with 8 bases spanning the gap. CDR3 sequence (DNA): TGTGCCTGGAGCCCGAGGGGCACAGATACGCAGTATTTT. The encoded protein is CAWSPRGTDTQYF.

The chain links TRBV6-5 to TRBJ1-2, with a weak D call TRBD1 (5 bases). The V gene lost 0 bases and the J gene lost 5 bases, with 13 bases spanning the gap. Germline assignment: CDR1 MNHEY and CDR2 SVGAGI. The CDR3 extends over 15 amino acids. The CDR3 DNA sequence: TGTGCCAGCAGTTACTCCCCGGCAGGGCGGTATGGCTACACCTTC. Amino acids: CASSYSPAGRYGYTF.

The chain combines TRBV4-1 with TRBJ2-3; 14 bases map to TRBD2. CDR1 and CDR2 from the germline V gene are MGHRA and YSYEKL. J gave up 8 bases and V 1 base, and 8 bases lay outside the gene matches. The CDR3 covers 17 residues. The CDR3 loop is CASSQVRLAGGPGTQYF. The CDR3 bases are TGCGCCAGCAGCCAAGTAAGACTAGCGGGGGGGCCTGGTACGCAGTATTTT.

This chain uses TRBV2 with TRBJ1-5; no firm D call. CDR3 length: 14 amino acids. The ends were cut back, 2 bases at V and 1 base at J, with 6 bases in the middle. Germline values: CDR1 SNHLY, CDR2 FYNNEI. The CDR3 protein is CASSEQRSNQPQHF. The CDR3 DNA follows: TGTGCCAGCAGTGAACAGCGGAGCAATCAGCCCCAGCATTTT.

This chain connects TRBV27 to TRBJ2-2; 12 nucleotides align to TRBD2. V was pared by 3 bases and J by 5 bases, with 4 bases of the junction left unmatched. The germline gives CDR1 MNHEY, CDR2 SMNVEV (reference sequence). The CDR3 covers 16 residues. CDR3 in amino acids: CASSFLLAGGTGELFF. Here the CDR3 DNA reads TGTGCCAGCAGTTTTCTACTAGCGGGGGGAACCGGGGAGCTGTTTTTT.

This chain uses TRBV28 with TRBJ1-1; D is perhaps TRBD1 (5 bases). Germline CDR1 MDHEN, CDR2 SYDVKM. The CDR3 length is 16 residues. V lost 0 bases and J lost 0, with 11 bases in between. CDR3 protein: CASSLWAGLMNTEAFF. The CDR3 DNA follows: TGTGCCAGCAGTTTATGGGCAGGGCTTATGAACACTGAAGCTTTCTTT.

The chain couples TRBV19 to TRBJ2-2; D is unresolved. The CDR3 consists of 14 residues. In germline, CDR1 is LNHDA, CDR2 SQIVND (reference sequence). V was shortened by 6 bases and J by 4 bases, with 12 bases between the two germline ends. For the CDR3, the DNA is TGTGCCAGTAGATCCAGGTTAACCACCGGGGAGCTGTTTTTT. Translating it yields CASRSRLTTGELFF.

The chain combines TRBV19 with TRBJ1-3; no reliable D call. The V end lost 4 bases, the J end lost 9 bases, and 19 bases lay between the germline ends. The CDR3 runs 15 residues. Germline CDR1 and CDR2: LNHDA and SQIVND (reference sequence). DNA for the CDR3: TGTGCCAGTAGTACTCCGGGGAGACGGGCCGGCACCATATATTTT. This codes for CASSTPGRRAGTIYF.

The chain is built from TRBV10-3 and TRBJ2-1; D may be TRBD2 (7 bases). Trimming cost V 11 bases and J 2 bases, with 10 bases left between them. Germline V gene sequence: CDR1 ENHRY, CDR2 SYGVKD. The CDR3 has 12 residues. Written as DNA, the CDR3 is TGTGCCGCGCGGGGGCCCTACAATGAGCAGTTCTTC. Encoded protein: CAARGPYNEQFF.

This chain uses TRBV7-6 with TRBJ2-7, with 9 bases aligning to TRBD1. This CDR3 contains 16 residues. V lost 5 bases and J lost 2; bases outside the gene matches: 10. Germline V gene sequence: CDR1 SGHVS, CDR2 FNYEAQ. The CDR3 sequence: CASSSYRDRAPYEQYF. CDR3 in DNA: TGTGCCAGCAGCAGCTACCGGGACAGGGCCCCCTACGAGCAGTACTTC.

The V call is TRBV4-1, the J call TRBJ2-2; TRBD2 aligns across 11 bases. This CDR3 has 17 amino acids. V was clipped by 0 bases and J by 7 bases; unmatched bases: 7. The germline V gene encodes CDR1 MGHRA and CDR2 YSYEKL. In nucleotides, the CDR3 is TGCGCCAGCAGCCAAGATGGGGCTAGCGGGGGGATCGGGGAGCTGTTTTTT. Amino acid sequence: CASSQDGASGGIGELFF.

V and J are TRBV10-2 and TRBJ2-2; D may be TRBD2 (6 bases). Germline V gene sequence: CDR1 WSHSY, CDR2 SAAADI. V was cut by 9 bases and J by 4 bases, with 9 bases left in between. The CDR3 runs to 12 residues. The CDR3 sequence: CASGGFTGELFF. DNA of the CDR3: TGCGCCAGTGGGGGGTTCACCGGGGAGCTGTTTTTT.

V and J are TRBV6-5 and TRBJ1-5; possibly TRBD1 for D (6 bases). Germline values: CDR1 MNHEY, CDR2 SVGAGI. CDR3 length: 13 amino acids. The ends were cut back, 6 bases at V and 10 bases at J, with 16 bases in the middle. The CDR3 sequence is CASRNRAFEPQHF. For the CDR3, the DNA is TGTGCCAGCAGGAACAGGGCCTTCGAACCCCAGCATTTT.

V gene TRBV30 combines with J gene TRBJ1-5, with D maybe TRBD1 (5 bases). This CDR3 is built from 15 residues. V gave up 2 bases and J gave up 2 bases, with 13 bases separating them. Germline-derived CDR1 and CDR2 are GTSNPN and SVGIG (reference sequence). In DNA, the CDR3 is TGTGCCTGGAGTCGGACGGAAGGGGGCAATCAGCCCCAGCATTTT. As protein: CAWSRTEGGNQPQHF.

This chain uses TRBV19 with TRBJ1-2, with TRBD1 matching 8 bases. The CDR3 is 14 residues long. The ends lost 6 bases at V and 4 bases at J; junction bases unmatched: 7. CDR1 is LNHDA, CDR2 SQIVND, per germline (reference sequence). CDR3 DNA sequence: TGTGCCAGTAGGAACAGGGGGGCTTTCTATGGCTACACCTTC. Its protein is CASRNRGAFYGYTF.

The chain links TRBV6-6 to TRBJ2-5, with TRBD1 identical over 8 bases. The V gene end was trimmed by 8 bases and the J gene end by 2 bases; junction bases not matched to a gene: 7. Germline CDR1 MNHNY, CDR2 SVGAGI (reference sequence). CDR3 length: 14 amino acids. The CDR3 DNA follows: TGTGCCAGCTCTCCGGGACAGGCGCAAGAGACCCAGTACTTC. The encoded protein is CASSPGQAQETQYF.

The genes are TRBV7-9 and TRBJ1-1; D remains ambiguous. This CDR3 has 13 amino acids. Trimming took 4 bases from V and 3 from J, leaving 9 bases between them. CDR1 and CDR2 from the germline V gene are SEHNR and FQNEAQ (reference sequence). CDR3 loop: CASSSTIYTEAFF. The CDR3, as DNA: TGTGCCAGCAGCTCTACTATTTACACTGAAGCTTTCTTT.

The chain recombines TRBV14 with TRBJ1-2; no definite D call. V was cut by 6 bases and J by 4 bases, with 9 bases left in between. Germline V gene lookup returns CDR1 SGHDN and CDR2 FVKESK. The CDR3 extends over 12 amino acids. The CDR3: CASSAHSYGYTF. The CDR3 DNA reads as TGTGCCAGCAGTGCACACAGCTATGGCTACACCTTC.

The chain carries TRBV18 and TRBJ2-5; D is unclear. From germline, CDR1 is KGHSH and CDR2 LQKENI. Trimming took off 5 bases at V and 2 bases at J, with 12 bases between the two ends. This CDR3 spans 14 amino acids. CDR3 sequence: CASSKPPGQETQYF. The CDR3 DNA sequence: TGTGCCAGCTCAAAACCCCCAGGACAAGAGACCCAGTACTTC.